This TCR beta chain is from a study of CD8 T cells in ankylosing spondylitis (dated by TCRdb to 2015 to 2018). Regarding the study in general: T cell receptor beta repertoires were profiled in healthy donors and ankylosing spondylitis patients so that disease-linked TCR variants could be found. In total, the full study cohort was made up of approximately 99 healthy donors and 25 or so ankylosing spondylitis patients. Samples of peripheral blood were taken, and for ankylosing spondylitis patients, synovial fluid was collected as well. Results the study describes overall, beyond this receptor: The disease-linked clones were reported to be significantly enriched in matched synovial fluid samples from ankylosing spondylitis patients. Some motif variants had previously been reported in the synovial fluid and blood of reactive arthritis patients, which suggests shared mechanisms of disease initiation. The disease-linked clones showed a CD8+ phenotype and occurred at relatively low frequencies in peripheral blood. A TCR beta motif made up of under ten highly homologous amino acid variants appeared to be characteristic of blood from ankylosing spondylitis patients.

This clonotype appeared many times. The antigen it recognizes is unknown. Base qualities are not recorded, but no much larger clone differs from it by a single base. The CDR3 runs 12 amino acids, cysteine and phenylalanine included. Only the CDR3 DNA is retained, 36 bases long and in frame from the first base. The germline ends are 8 bases apart after V is trimmed by 3 bases and J by 6 bases. The germline V gene encodes CDR1 SGHTA and CDR2 FQGNSA. Sequencing relied on an Illumina HiSeq 2500. Quantitative 5'-RACE with molecular barcodes was the method used to prepare the TCR beta libraries. Per the original workflow: To identify disease-linked TCR variants, a new computational method was used, one built on a probabilistic model of VDJ rearrangement. TCRdb handled the public reads itself, with Q25 trimming in fastp and clone calling in MiXCR, and kept productive beta chains. Every entry covers one CDR3 protein and lists the most common genes and DNA from its rows. The V and J calls reflect TCRdb's pipeline rather than the authors' work. The sample table contains 130,000 or so distinct CDR3 sequences; only one count was recorded for around 7% of them. The top ten constitute 10% to 15% of the sample.

The sample consisted of blood, either unsorted or a sorted T cell fraction (not recorded which). The rearrangement joined TRBV7-2 to TRBJ2-5, with the D gene not clear enough to name. The receptor's source is a male donor with ankylosing spondylitis or in good health (not recorded which). The nucleotide sequence is given as TGTGCCAGCAGCTTCCCGTCCCAGACCCAGTACTTC. This gives the protein CASSFPSQTQYF.